Reported below is one T cell receptor beta chain. Its target is not known. 60 Vbeta and 13 Jbeta primers were used in PCR. Clones were sequenced by immunoSEQ multiplex PCR, and TCRdb holds only the in-frame ones, with some missing. This table has about 250,000 clones, 72% appearing once. V was trimmed by 6 bases and J by 3 bases, leaving 11 bases between them. CDR1 and CDR2 from the germline V gene are MDHEN and SYDVKM. This CDR3 has 13 residues. This sample was included in a study of cytomegalovirus exposure and HLA in healthy donors. Study background: Inside one of the first data releases sat 85 million or so unique TCRs taken from HLA-typed donors.

The study, taken as a whole, reports: Most of the TCR beta V segments (in an earlier analysis) were productive either about 87% or about 30% of the time.

The chain uses TRBV28 and TRBJ1-1, with a possible D match to TRBD1 (6 bases). The sequencing sample was made of PBMCs. The TCR comes from a female donor in good health and CMV-seronegative. The CDR3 here is CASRTQGYTEAFF. The CDR3, as DNA: TGTGCCAGCAGGACACAGGGCTACACTGAAGCTTTCTTT.